This T cell receptor beta chain comes out of a study of graft-versus-host responses after intestinal transplantation (dated by TCRdb to the early 2020s). In terms of the full investigation: Multivisceral, liver-intestinal, or isolated intestinal transplants were received by the recipients. Anti-thymocyte globulin induction was given to all recipients, followed by maintenance tacrolimus and steroids for approximately 3 years. Bulk TCR-beta CDR3 sequencing was used to track graft-versus-host and host-versus-graft alloreactive T cell clones in the graft, circulation and bone marrow after intestinal transplantation. To identify alloreactive clones, pre-transplant mixed lymphocyte reaction products were sequenced and compared with unstimulated pre-transplant donor and recipient T cells. Of the roughly 24 intestinal transplant recipients enrolled in the cohort, one of whom was a retransplant, 3 patients without pretransplant specimens were excluded. A peak of at least 4% donor T cells among recipient peripheral blood mononuclear cells was the definition used for donor T cell macrochimerism. Rather than being sequenced by the commercial service, samples from three later patients were sequenced in-house on an Illumina MiSeq and processed with MiXCR. Overall results and qualifications from the work: Early after transplant, peak levels of circulating GvH clones were associated with declines in HvG clones. Conclusions were limited by the relatively low number and heterogeneity of intestinal transplant patients. GvH clones turned up in recipient bone marrow, with some appearing earlier in ileal mucosa or blood, a pattern consistent with an intestinal mucosal origin. In patients with donor T cell macrochimerism, the allografts had high GvH to HvG T cell clonal ratios.

To isolate intraepithelial and lamina propria lymphocytes from graft specimens, dithiothreitol, EDTA incubations and collagenase D digestion were used. Bulk TCR-beta sequencing was performed on serial intestinal graft biopsy specimens collected as late as 600 days after transplant. The receptor library was made with the immunoSEQ multiplex PCR assay. For most patients, high-throughput TCR-beta CDR3 sequencing of genomic DNA was performed by Adaptive Biotechnologies. On the authors' methods: Adaptive's ImmunoSEQ software was the source of the TCR sequencing data for 18 patients, while three other patients were processed with MiXCR and VDJtools. CDR3 nucleotide sequences shared by donor and recipient were removed because the origin of these sequences could not be assigned. Alloreactive clones required at least 2-fold expansion over unstimulated cells and minimum CFSE-low frequency of 0.002% (template counts) or 0.001% (read counts). Clones detected in sequenced pre-transplant spleen, lymph node, or MLR CFSE-low populations of the donor or recipient were defined as mappable. The cumulative frequency of alloreactive clones was calculated as a percentage of all sequences, weighted by copy number. TCRdb retrieved this table from immuneACCESS and kept in-frame rearrangements only. Not all clones are present; in checked studies, unresolved V genes account for under half, and no reason is known for the remainder. V and J calls plus clone size are reproduced from that table; the DNA served to infer D and trimming. The sample has some 66,000 clones on record, roughly 90% of them singletons. The top ten constitute about 1.7% of the sample.

CDR1 and CDR2 are read off the germline V gene as MNHEY and SVGAGI. V and J are trimmed by 8 bases and 5 bases, and the gene matches miss 6 bases of the junction. The CDR3 has 13 amino acids, counting the end cysteine and phenylalanine. The entry retains the CDR3 DNA only, 39 bases that are in frame from base 1. Concerning this clone: Its antigen has not been determined. Base qualities are missing; no much larger clone stands one base away.

The sample in question was ileum tissue, obtained around 350 days after transplant. This receptor was obtained from a human patient who received an intestinal transplant, so some T cells may come from the graft donor. The sequence links TRBV6-5 to TRBJ2-7; 10 junctional bases match TRBD2. The CDR3 reads CASPGLATHEQYF. The DNA is TGTGCCAGCCCGGGACTAGCGACTCACGAGCAGTACTTC.